This T cell receptor beta chain stems from a study of blood T cell repertoires in COVID-19. Overall study: Acute and convalescent COVID-19 specimens originated in the United States, Italy and Spain. T cells, B-cell-depleted T cells, or PBMCs supplied cDNA or gDNA.

Measured with immunoSEQ multiplex PCR; TCRdb has only the in-frame clones, and not every one. In the table there are tens of thousands of clones, more than 75% of which are singletons. Germline V gene sequence: CDR1 SEHNR, CDR2 FQNEAQ (reference sequence). Trimming stripped 1 base from V and 0 bases from J, with 13 bases between. CDR3 size: 17 residues. The clonotype originates from a human donor in a cohort sampled during active COVID-19. The sample comprised peripheral blood. The chain links TRBV7-9 to TRBJ1-5; D remains unclear. CDR3 DNA: TGTGCCAGCAGCTTAGGAGTTTCCCATCCTAGCAATCAGCCCCAGCATTTT. It codes for CASSLGVSHPSNQPQHF.